This T cell receptor beta chain derives from a study of Ad26.COV2.S vaccination and SARS-CoV-2 variants. About the study: Donor participated within the Ad26.COV2.S arm of the COV1001 trial. Recipients of Ad26.COV2.S got it intramuscularly, once or twice 56 days apart. Study-wide findings and caveats: Reportedly, after vaccination the spike-specific CD8+ and CD4+ T cell responses displayed substantial breadth.

This CDR3 comprises 13 residues. As for treatment: about 20 received Ad26.COV2.S at low or high dose, single or two shots; several received placebo; per-sample allocation not given. Specimen acquisition occurred on day 63 following the initial vaccine or placebo injection. Using immunoSEQ multiplex PCR, the repertoire was profiled, and TCRdb retains in-frame clones only, with some absent. The table shows some 640,000 clones, with about 90% occurring only once. As to this clone: Its matching antigen is unknown.

The specimen comprised peripheral blood, sampled in a trial of Ad26.COV2.S vaccine versus placebo. The sequence came from a person between 18 and 59 years old who received the Ad26.COV2.S COVID-19 vaccine or a placebo. V and J are TRBV1 and TRBJ1-3. TRBV1 is a documented pseudogene. The CDR3 loop is CTSSQEPGNTIYF. The DNA of the CDR3 is TGCACCAGCAGCCAAGAACCTGGAAACACCATATATTTT.